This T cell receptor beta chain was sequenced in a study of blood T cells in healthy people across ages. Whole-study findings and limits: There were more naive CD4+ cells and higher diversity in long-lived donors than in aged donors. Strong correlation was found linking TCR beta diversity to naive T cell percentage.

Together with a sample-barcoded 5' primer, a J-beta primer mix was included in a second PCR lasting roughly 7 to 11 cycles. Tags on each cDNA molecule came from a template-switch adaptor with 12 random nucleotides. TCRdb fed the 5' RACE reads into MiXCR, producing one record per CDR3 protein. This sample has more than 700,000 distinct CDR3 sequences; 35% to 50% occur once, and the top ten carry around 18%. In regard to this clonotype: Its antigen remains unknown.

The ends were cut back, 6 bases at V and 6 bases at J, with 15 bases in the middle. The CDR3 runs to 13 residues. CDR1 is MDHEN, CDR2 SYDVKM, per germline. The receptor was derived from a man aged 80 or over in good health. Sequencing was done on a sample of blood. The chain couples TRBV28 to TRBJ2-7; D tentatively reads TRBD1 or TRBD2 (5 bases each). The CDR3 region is CASSSPTRGEQYF. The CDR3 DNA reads TGTGCCAGCAGCTCCCCTACGAGGGGCGAGCAGTACTTC.